Listed here is a single T cell receptor (beta chain). Other DNA sequences from this sample encode an identical CDR3 as well. The sample is drawn from a study of blood T cell repertoires in COVID-19. Background on the study: The United States, Italy and Spain were the sources of the acute and convalescent COVID-19 samples. Nucleic acid was either cDNA or gDNA, and it came from T cells, B-cell-depleted T cells, or PBMCs.

CDR3 length equals 15 residues. The germline gives CDR1 LGHNA, CDR2 YSLEER. V was shortened by 3 bases and J by 2 bases, with 11 bases between the two germline ends. The authors' processing: Researchers report that nucleated cell counts were estimated from reference gene primer amplification. Assay: immunoSEQ multiplex PCR; the TCRdb copy retains only in-frame clones and omits some. From that table come the V and J calls and clone size; the DNA was used to work out D and trimming. The sample holds approximately 360,000 clones; around 89% are singletons and the top ten take approximately 7%. The chain has TRBV4-3 and TRBJ1-3; D may be TRBD1 (5 bases). The sequenced material came from peripheral blood. The TCR originated in a man aged 18 to 30 with active or convalescent COVID-19. In DNA, the CDR3 is TGCGCCAGCAGCCAGGGTCGGGGGGCTGGAAACACCATATATTTT. It yields the protein CASSQGRGAGNTIYF.